What follows describes a single T cell receptor (beta chain). The sample originates from a study of CD8+ T cells in alopecia areata. Across the whole study: A 6-month off-drug phase came after tofacitinib, which had lasted 6 to 18 months.

There are 16 residues in the CDR3. V dropped 1 base and J dropped 0 bases, with 11 bases sitting between them. Germline loops: CDR1 LGHNA, CDR2 YSLEER. Alopecia areata patients provided lesional scalp punch biopsies and peripheral blood, both collected for the study. After isolation, RNA underwent reverse transcription to generate cDNA as the sequencing template. Generated by immunoSEQ multiplex PCR, the TCRdb table keeps only in-frame clones and is missing some. The top ten clones hold roughly a fifth of a sample with 150,000 to 190,000 clones, 40% to 65% of them seen once. The specimen comprised CD8+ T cells sorted from blood, sampled at week 0. V is TRBV4-3 and J is TRBJ2-3; D gene uncertain. The clonotype originates from a human donor with alopecia areata. Here the CDR3 DNA reads TGCGCCAGCAGCCAAGGGGTAGCAGAGAGCACAGATACGCAGTATTTT. Translated, it gives CASSQGVAESTDTQYF.